Sequencing of this TCR beta chain was carried out in a study of cytomegalovirus exposure and HLA in healthy donors. Study results and limitations: Among the CMV-associated chains, a few were confirmed in vitro as specific for CMV antigens. The classifier, whose performance was assessed in both the original and validation cohorts, reportedly diagnosed cytomegalovirus status with high specificity and sensitivity.

The table came from immunoSEQ multiplex PCR; TCRdb's copy has only in-frame clones and leaves some out. The table lists 220,000 or so clones, 75% to 90% of them singletons, with over 12% in the top ten. To note about this clone: The antigen is undetermined.

After removal of 5 bases from V and 1 base from J, the junction contained 5 bases not matched to a gene. The germline V gene has CDR1 MDHEN and CDR2 SYDVKM. The CDR3 length is 15 residues. The sample consisted of PBMCs. The genes are TRBV28 and TRBJ1-5; 7 bases fit TRBD1. The source is a woman aged 30 to 39 in good health and CMV-seropositive. CDR3 region: CASSKGAPSNQPQHF. In DNA form, the CDR3 reads TGTGCCAGCAGTAAGGGGGCGCCCAGCAATCAGCCCCAGCATTTT.